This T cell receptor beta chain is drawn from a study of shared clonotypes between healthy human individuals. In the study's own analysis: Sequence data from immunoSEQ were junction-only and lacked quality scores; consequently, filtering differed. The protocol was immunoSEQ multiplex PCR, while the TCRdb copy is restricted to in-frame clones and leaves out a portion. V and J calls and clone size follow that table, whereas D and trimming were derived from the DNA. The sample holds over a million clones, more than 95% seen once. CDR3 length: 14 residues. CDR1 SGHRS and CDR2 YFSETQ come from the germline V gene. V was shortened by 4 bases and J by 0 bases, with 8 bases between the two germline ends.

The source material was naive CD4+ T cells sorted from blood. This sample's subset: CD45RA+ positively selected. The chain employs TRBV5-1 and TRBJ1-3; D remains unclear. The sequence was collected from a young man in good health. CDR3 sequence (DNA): TGCGCCAGCAGCCCAGGCCTCTCTGGAAACACCATATATTTT. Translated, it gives CASSPGLSGNTIYF.